This passage covers 26 T cell receptor beta chains from one sample sequenced in a study of blood T cell repertoires in COVID-19. TCRdb's copy holds only in-frame clones and misses some; the assay was immunoSEQ multiplex PCR. The sample shows about 180,000 clones, 90% of them seen only once. The sequenced material came from peripheral blood. The receptors stem from a man in his fifties with acute or convalescent COVID-19.

DNA of the CDR3: TGTGCCAGCAGCTTCAAGTTTGACGGGTATCAGCCCCAGCATTTT. Protein product: CASSFKFDGYQPQHF. The chain combines TRBV7-2 with TRBJ1-5; D not resolved. Trimming took 3 bases from V and 5 from J, leaving 14 bases between them. Germline-derived CDR1 and CDR2 are SGHTA and FQGNSA. The length of the CDR3 is 15 residues.

This chain connects TRBV5-1 to TRBJ1-6, with 7 bases identical to TRBD1. The length of the CDR3 is 15 residues. V was pared by 2 bases and J by 7 bases, with 6 bases of the junction left unmatched. Germline CDR1 SGHRS, CDR2 YFSETQ. CDR3 loop: CASSLDDRVNSPLHF. CDR3 coding DNA: TGCGCCAGCAGCTTAGATGACAGGGTAAATTCACCCCTCCACTTT.

V and J are TRBV6-5 and TRBJ2-4; TRBD1 matches 10 bases. CDR1 and CDR2 from the germline V gene are MNHEY and SVGAGI. The junction had 7 bases not matched to a gene; V was cut back by 6 bases and J by 11 bases. The CDR3 spans 13 residues. CDR3 protein: CASRRDRGYVQYF. The CDR3 coding sequence is TGTGCCAGCAGGAGGGACAGGGGCTATGTTCAGTACTTC.

This chain links TRBV6-5 with TRBJ1-2; 7 nucleotides match TRBD1. The junction had 5 bases not matched to a gene; V was cut back by 7 bases and J by 6 bases. Germline V gene data show CDR1 as MNHEY and CDR2 as SVGAGI. This CDR3 has 12 amino acids. The CDR3 is CASTLDRNGYTF. In nucleotides, the CDR3 is TGTGCCAGCACCTTGGACAGGAATGGCTACACCTTC.

The genes are TRBV7-9 and TRBJ2-1, with TRBD1 matching over 10 bases. The V and J ends lost 2 bases and 4 bases, in that order; junction bases with no gene match: 2. The CDR3 sequence is 15 residues long. The V gene's germline CDR1 is SEHNR and CDR2 FQNEAQ (reference sequence). CDR3 bases: TGTGCCAGCAGCTTATCGGGACAGGGGTACAATGAGCAGTTCTTC. Protein sequence: CASSLSGQGYNEQFF.

This rearrangement joins TRBV11-1 to TRBJ2-7; no clear D gene. The CDR3 covers 14 residues. V was shortened by 1 base and J by 6 bases, with 13 bases between the two germline ends. Germline lookup yields CDR1 SGHAT and CDR2 FQDESV (reference sequence). In DNA, the CDR3 is TGTGCCAGCAGCTTAGTTCTGACTTCGGGCGAGCAGTACGTC. It translates to CASSLVLTSGEQYV.

V is TRBV10-3 and J is TRBJ1-6, with 11 bases matching TRBD1. Trimming at V came to 5 bases and at J to 13 bases, leaving 16 bases not matched to a gene. The CDR3 spans 17 residues. The V gene's germline CDR1 is ENHRY and CDR2 SYGVKD. The CDR3, as DNA: TGTGCCATCAGTCTTCTTCCGGGACAGGGGGAGATTCACCCCCTCCACTTT. This translates into CAISLLPGQGEIHPLHF.

This sequence joins TRBV3-1 (or the pseudogene TRBV3-2) and TRBJ2-2, with no clear D. Trimming took off 0 bases at V and 4 bases at J, with 6 bases between the two ends. CDR1 and CDR2 (germline): LGHDT, YNNKEL (reference sequence). This CDR3 spans 14 amino acids. The CDR3 region has the DNA TGTGCCAGCAGCCAAGATCCATTCACCGGGGAGCTGTTTTTT. Translating it yields CASSQDPFTGELFF.

This clone turned up a few times. This sequence joins TRBV5-1 and TRBJ2-7, with 8 bases identical to TRBD2. The CDR3 consists of 16 residues. Germline CDR1 and CDR2: SGHRS and YFSETQ. Trimming cost V 0 bases and J 1 base; bases outside gene matches: 6. CDR3 nucleotide sequence: TGCGCCAGCAGCTTGGCTGCGGGAGGTAGATCCTACGAGCAGTACTTC. This gives the protein CASSLAAGGRSYEQYF.

The CDR3 is CASSPSRWAQNSDTQYF. As DNA, the CDR3 is TGTGCCAGCAGCCCTAGCCGGTGGGCACAAAATTCAGATACGCAGTATTTT. The chain recombines TRBV7-2 with TRBJ2-3, with D maybe TRBD2 (5 bases). V shed 5 bases and J shed 4 bases, with 22 bases lying between them. Germline V gene data show CDR1 as SGHTA and CDR2 as FQGNSA. The CDR3 runs to 17 residues. Based on the CDR3 plus reference TRBV7-2 and TRBJ2-3, the full variable domain is GAGVSQSPSNKVTEKGKDVELRCDPISGHTALYWYRQSLGQGLEFLIYFQGNSAPDKSGLPSDRFSAERTGGSVSTLTIQRTQQEDSAVYLCASSPSRWAQNSDTQYFGPGTRLTVL.

This rearrangement joins TRBV10-2 to TRBJ1-1, with D perhaps TRBD1 (5 bases). This CDR3 has 17 residues. V was pared by 8 bases and J by 1 base, with 23 bases between. CDR1 is WSHSY, CDR2 SAAADI, per germline. CDR3 DNA: TGCGCCAGCTTGGGTGGGGGGACCGGCAGGAGGAACACTGAAGCTTTCTTT. Amino acid sequence: CASLGGGTGRRNTEAFF.

The rearrangement uses TRBV6-1 and TRBJ1-2, with D tentatively TRBD1 (5 bases). CDR1 MNHNS and CDR2 SASEGT come from the germline V gene. Trimming shortened V by 3 bases and J by 8 bases, and 10 bases separated the two germline ends. The CDR3 consists of 12 residues. The CDR3: CASSETREGYTF. CDR3 coding DNA: TGTGCCAGCAGTGAGACCAGGGAAGGCTACACCTTC.

The V call is TRBV4-3, the J call TRBJ2-5; unclear D gene. This CDR3 is built from 14 residues. Per the germline V gene, CDR1 is LGHNA and CDR2 is YSLEER. Trimming took off 1 base at V and 5 bases at J, with 11 bases between the two ends. CDR3 region: CASSQVLAHETQYF. CDR3 nucleotide sequence: TGCGCCAGCAGCCAAGTTTTGGCTCACGAGACCCAGTACTTC.

This sequence joins TRBV19 and TRBJ2-4, with 15 bases matching TRBD2. Germline V CDR1 and CDR2: LNHDA, SQIVND (reference sequence). J was trimmed by 8 bases and V by 7 bases; bases with no gene match: 9. The CDR3 runs 16 residues. The CDR3 region has the DNA TGTGCCAGTACCCGGACTAGCGGGGGGGCCTACCACATTCAGTACTTC. Protein: CASTRTSGGAYHIQYF.

This rearrangement joins TRBV5-1 to TRBJ1-3, with D perhaps matching TRBD1 (5 bases). Germline values: CDR1 SGHRS, CDR2 YFSETQ. The CDR3 is 14 amino acids. V lost 4 bases, J lost 2 bases, and 10 bases lay in between. CDR3 sequence: CASSGDSAGNTIYF. The CDR3, as DNA: TGCGCCAGCAGCGGTGACAGCGCTGGAAACACCATATATTTT.

The chain links TRBV20-1 to TRBJ1-1; the D gene is possibly TRBD1 (6 bases). The CDR3 sequence is 12 residues long. The germline V and J ends were trimmed by 3 bases and 5 bases, with 10 bases remaining between them. CDR1 and CDR2 (germline): DFQATT, SNEGSKA (reference sequence). CDR3 sequence (DNA): TGCAGTGCTAGTGAAGGGGGTACTGAAGCTTTCTTT. The encoded protein is CSASEGGTEAFF.

The V call is TRBV5-1, the J call TRBJ2-1; 7 nucleotides line up with TRBD2. V lost 3 bases to trimming and J lost 4 bases; unmatched junction nucleotides: 4. Germline V gene sequence: CDR1 SGHRS, CDR2 YFSETQ. This CDR3 contains 14 residues. CDR3 loop: CASSSLADYNEQFF. For the CDR3, the DNA is TGCGCCAGCAGCTCTCTAGCGGATTACAATGAGCAGTTCTTC.

This clone showed up just once. The chain links TRBV6-4 to TRBJ2-4; 14 positions agree with TRBD2. Germline CDR1 reads MRHNA; CDR2 reads SNTAGT. With V trimmed by 6 bases and J by 15 bases, 13 bases remained unmatched. The CDR3 sequence is 15 residues long. Written as DNA, the CDR3 is TGTGCCAGCAGCCCGACTAGCGGGGGGGGAAAGGTTCCGTACTTC. It encodes CASSPTSGGGKVPYF.

The chain links TRBV19 to TRBJ1-2, with a possible D match to TRBD1 (5 bases). V was shortened by 1 base and J by 5 bases, with 17 bases between the two germline ends. CDR1 LNHDA and CDR2 SQIVND come from the germline V gene (reference sequence). The CDR3 covers 16 residues. The CDR3: CASSIASQGTVYGYTF. CDR3 bases: TGTGCCAGTAGTATAGCGAGCCAGGGTACCGTTTATGGCTACACCTTC.

This clone has a single count. In DNA, the CDR3 is TGTGCCAGCAGCCAAGGTTGGCAGGGGAACTATGGCTACACCTTC. Encoded protein: CASSQGWQGNYGYTF. The chain employs TRBV3-1 (or the pseudogene TRBV3-2) and TRBJ1-2, with a weak D call TRBD1 (6 bases). The CDR3 totals 15 residues. Trimming left V 1 base short and J 2 bases short, with 11 bases between. CDR1 and CDR2 from the germline V gene are LGHDT and YNNKEL (reference sequence).

The count of this clone is one. The rearrangement uses TRBV4-3 and TRBJ1-1, with no clear D. Trimming took 5 bases from V and 0 from J, leaving 7 bases between them. This CDR3 has 13 amino acids. Per germline, CDR1 LGHNA and CDR2 YSLEER. CDR3 nucleotides: TGCGCCAGCAGCAATCGGGTGAACACTGAAGCTTTCTTT. This sequence encodes CASSNRVNTEAFF.

This clone has just one count. This chain connects TRBV18 to TRBJ1-2; D possibly corresponds to TRBD1 (6 bases). This CDR3 has 15 amino acids. Germline-derived CDR1 and CDR2 are KGHSH and LQKENI. V lost 2 bases to trimming and J lost 0 bases, with 10 bases between them. The CDR3 loop reads CASSPRQDPNYGYTF. The CDR3 DNA sequence: TGTGCCAGCTCACCAAGACAGGACCCTAACTATGGCTACACCTTC. Complete variable domain (other parts from reference TRBV18 and TRBJ1-2): NAGVMQNPRHLVRRRGQEARLRCSPMKGHSHVYWYRQLPEEGLKFMVYLQKENIIDESGMPKERFSAEFPKEGPSILRIQQVVRGDSAAYFCASSPRQDPNYGYTFGSGTRLTVV.

The rearrangement links TRBV18 to TRBJ2-3; 12 bases are shared with TRBD2. After removal of 6 bases from V and 1 base from J, the junction contained 8 bases not matched to a gene. In germline, CDR1 is KGHSH, CDR2 LQKENI. The CDR3 sequence is 17 residues long. CDR3 region: CASSQATSGGGTDTQYF. The CDR3 coding sequence is TGTGCCAGCTCCCAGGCGACTAGCGGGGGAGGCACAGATACGCAGTATTTT.

This chain joins TRBV19 and TRBJ2-1; 9 bases agree with TRBD2. After removal of 1 base from V and 8 bases from J, the junction contained 6 bases not matched to a gene. The CDR3 has 15 amino acids. Per the germline V gene, CDR1 is LNHDA and CDR2 is SQIVND (reference sequence). The CDR3 DNA reads as TGTGCCAGTAGTATAGTGCGGGAGGGCCGACATGAGCAGTTCTTC. It encodes CASSIVREGRHEQFF.

This clone occurred a few times. V is TRBV3-1 (or the pseudogene TRBV3-2) and J is TRBJ1-5; no definite D call. Trimming cost V 0 bases and J 5 bases, with 14 bases left between them. The CDR3 is made up of 16 amino acids. Germline CDR1 and CDR2: LGHDT and YNNKEL (reference sequence). CDR3 sequence (DNA): TGTGCCAGCAGCCAAGATCCTAAGCTATCCCATCAGCCCCAGCATTTT. Amino acids: CASSQDPKLSHQPQHF.

The V gene is TRBV2, the J gene TRBJ2-7, with 8 positions matching TRBD2. Germline V gene data show CDR1 as SNHLY and CDR2 as FYNNEI. Losses at the gene ends were 4 bases for V and 2 bases for J; bases not matched to a gene: 13. This CDR3 is built from 17 residues. The CDR3 DNA follows: TGTGCCAGCAGTGTGCCGAGGGCTAGCGGGCCTCCCTACGAGCAGTACTTC. This sequence encodes CASSVPRASGPPYEQYF.